The rows below give T cell receptor beta chains drawn from one sample of a study of identical twins. Each CDR3 protein gets one entry after TCRdb re-called the 5' RACE reads with MiXCR. The sample carries approximately 600,000 distinct CDR3 sequences, around 9.6% recorded once. This sample was also put to use in a study of yellow fever vaccine responses in identical twins.

Sample: PBMCs. The source of these receptors is a woman younger than 30 in good health. Both conserved end residues are part of each CDR3. The order of the fields is CDR3 DNA, CDR3 protein, J gene, V gene, D gene, clone size. D genes are given only for firm matches. Expanded clones get a size class; other rows say once, few or many, or leave the size out.

TGCAGCGTTTGGGGGGAAGGCTACACCTTC CSVWGEGYTF TRBJ1-2 TRBV29-1 NA NA
TGCAGAGCGCGGGAGGGGACCAGCACAGATACGCAGTATTTT CRAREGTSTDTQYF TRBJ2-3 TRBV20-1 TRBD2 NA
TGCGCCAGCAGCCAAGATGCCTATTCAGATACGCAGTATTTT CASSQDAYSDTQYF TRBJ2-3 TRBV4-3 NA few
TGTGCCAGCAGACCCTGGCGGGGGGACACCGGGGAGCTGTTTTTT CASRPWRGDTGELFF TRBJ2-2 TRBV6-1 TRBD2 few
TGTGCCAGCAGTTTCCTAGCGGGCTACGAGCAGTACTTC CASSFLAGYEQYF TRBJ2-7 TRBV12-3/TRBV12-4 TRBD2 many
TGCGCCAGCAGCCTAGTACAGAAGATAACTGAAGCTTTCTTT CASSLVQKITEAFF TRBJ1-1 TRBV5-1 NA few
TGTGCCTTCCGCCAAAACCGGGACAGGGGACTCGGAGAGACCCAGTACTTC CAFRQNRDRGLGETQYF TRBJ2-5 TRBV12-3/TRBV12-4 TRBD1 NA
TGTGCCAGCAGCGTCACTACTAGAGGCGAGCAGTACTTC CASSVTTRGEQYF TRBJ2-7 TRBV7-9 NA few
TGCAGTGCTAAGATGACAGCGAAAAACTATGGCTACACCTTC CSAKMTAKNYGYTF TRBJ1-2 TRBV20-1 NA NA
TGTGCCTGGAGTGTACGGGACGAGCAGTACTTC CAWSVRDEQYF TRBJ2-7 TRBV30 NA NA
TGTGCCAGCAGTTCCTTACCCCCGACTAGCGCCATCACAGATACGCAGTATTTT CASSSLPPTSAITDTQYF TRBJ2-3 TRBV6-5 TRBD2 few
TGTGCCAGCAGCGGGGGGCCCTCTGGTTACGAGCAGTACTTC CASSGGPSGYEQYF TRBJ2-7 TRBV5-5 NA many
TGTGCCAGCAGCGAGACAGTGAACTATGGCTACACCTTC CASSETVNYGYTF TRBJ1-2 TRBV12-3/TRBV12-4 NA few
TGTGCCAGCACCCCAAGCGGGAGGGCCACGCAGTATTTT CASTPSGRATQYF TRBJ2-3 TRBV6-2/TRBV6-3 TRBD2 NA
TGTGCCAGCACCCCCCCGGGACAAGTTTCTCCAGATACGCAGTATTTT CASTPPGQVSPDTQYF TRBJ2-3 TRBV6-2/TRBV6-3 NA NA
TGTGCCAGCAGTTTACCGGGAACTGGGGCCAACGTCCTGACTTTC CASSLPGTGANVLTF TRBJ2-6 TRBV12-3/TRBV12-4 NA few
TGCAGCGTTTTACTAGCCGACAGGGAGTACGAGCAGTACTTC CSVLLADREYEQYF TRBJ2-7 TRBV29-1 NA few
TGTGCCAGCAGCCTCATAGTAGGGGGGGAGCAGTACTTC CASSLIVGGEQYF TRBJ2-7 TRBV6-1 NA many
TGTGCCATCAGTGCCCGAAAATCGGACACCGGGGAGCTGTTTTTT CAISARKSDTGELFF TRBJ2-2 TRBV10-3 NA few
TGTGCCAGCAGTTACCGGGCAGACTCCTACAATGAGCAGTTCTTC CASSYRADSYNEQFF TRBJ2-1 TRBV6-2/TRBV6-3 NA few
TGCAGTGAACTAGCGGCCCTGGTGGATACGCAGTATTTT CSELAALVDTQYF TRBJ2-3 TRBV20-1 TRBD2 NA
TGTGCCAGCAGTTCCCAAACAGGAGTTAGCAATCAGCCCCAGCATTTT CASSSQTGVSNQPQHF TRBJ1-5 TRBV12-3/TRBV12-4 NA many
TGTGCCAGCAGCCACTCTAGCGGGAGTATCAATGAGCAGTTCTTC CASSHSSGSINEQFF TRBJ2-1 TRBV6-2/TRBV6-3 TRBD2 NA
TGTGCCAGCGGAGGCGGGTTGACAGATACGCAGTATTTT CASGGGLTDTQYF TRBJ2-3 TRBV18 NA once
TGTGCCAGCAGTGCCTCCGGGGAGAGTAGTGAAAAACTGTTTTTT CASSASGESSEKLFF TRBJ1-4 TRBV7-9 NA NA
TGTGCCAGCAGCCAGGTCATGCCGGGACAGGGAGGCGAGCAGTACTTC CASSQVMPGQGGEQYF TRBJ2-7 TRBV3-1 TRBD1 few
TGTGCCAGCAGCTTAGACAGGGGGGGAAGTTCACCCCTCCACTTT CASSLDRGGSSPLHF TRBJ1-6 TRBV7-3 TRBD1 few
TGCAGTGCTAGTCTGCCAGGGGGCTCCTACGAGCAGTACTTC CSASLPGGSYEQYF TRBJ2-7 TRBV20-1 TRBD1 many
TGTGCCAGCAGCCAAGGGGCGAAGTCCTACGAGCAGTACTTC CASSQGAKSYEQYF TRBJ2-7 TRBV3-1 NA NA
TGTGCCAGCAGCCAGTCCGGCAGGGGCACAGATACGCAGTATTTT CASSQSGRGTDTQYF TRBJ2-3 TRBV14 NA many
TGCAGCGTTTTGGTGCGGGACAGGGCCCACGAGCAGTACTTC CSVLVRDRAHEQYF TRBJ2-7 TRBV29-1 TRBD1 few
TGCAGTGCTAGAGATCGAAGGTCGAACACTGAAGCTTTCTTT CSARDRRSNTEAFF TRBJ1-1 TRBV20-1 NA few
TGTGCCAGCAGTGAAGCGCGTAGCAATCAGCCCCAGCATTTT CASSEARSNQPQHF TRBJ1-5 TRBV2 NA many
TGTGCCAGCAGCTTAGGGAGCCAGCCCCAGCATTTT CASSLGSQPQHF TRBJ1-5 TRBV7-9 NA many
TGTGCCAGCAGCACGAGCTCCTACGAGCAGTACTTC CASSTSSYEQYF TRBJ2-7 TRBV3-1 NA many
TGTGCCAGCAGTGACCCCCGGGACATCGGGCGACGCAGTGAGGCAGATACGCAGTATTTT CASSDPRDIGRRSEADTQYF TRBJ2-3 TRBV2 NA NA
TGCAGTGCTAGAGACCCCAAGTTGCCCGCAGAAGCTTTCTTT CSARDPKLPAEAFF TRBJ1-1 TRBV20-1 NA NA
TGTGCCAGCAGCCAGGCCGGGACTAGCGGGGGGGCCGGGTACGAGCAGTACTTC CASSQAGTSGGAGYEQYF TRBJ2-7 TRBV5-5 TRBD2 NA
TGTGCCAGCAGGAAAGCGGGAGGGCCAGGAGATACGCAGTATTTT CASRKAGGPGDTQYF TRBJ2-3 TRBV6-1 TRBD2 many
TGTGCCAGCAGCTCAGGGACTAGCGGGAGGTTTGGTGAGCAGTTCTTC CASSSGTSGRFGEQFF TRBJ2-1 TRBV5-4 TRBD2 NA
TGTGCCAGCAATGAGCAGTTCTTC CASNEQFF TRBJ2-1 TRBV2 NA NA
TGTGCCAGCAGTTACGGGACTAACTATGGCTACACCTTC CASSYGTNYGYTF TRBJ1-2 TRBV12-3/TRBV12-4 NA many
TGTGCCAGCAGTTCCCACTCGGGACAGGGGGCCAACGTCCTGACTTTC CASSSHSGQGANVLTF TRBJ2-6 TRBV7-2 TRBD1 few
TGCAGTGCTCCTTCTCTAGGACAGAGCAATTCACCCCTCCACTTT CSAPSLGQSNSPLHF TRBJ1-6 TRBV20-1 NA few
TGCGCCAGCAGCGGCGCCGGGACAGGCCTCACCGGGGAGCTGTTTTTT CASSGAGTGLTGELFF TRBJ2-2 TRBV5-1 TRBD1 few
TGTGCCAGCAGTTCTCCCTGGACAGGGGGCTACGAGCAGTACTTC CASSSPWTGGYEQYF TRBJ2-7 TRBV12-3/TRBV12-4 TRBD1 many
TGCAGTGCTAGAGATCAACAGCCAGGGGTCCACTTT CSARDQQPGVHF TRBJ1-6 TRBV20-1 NA few
TGTGCCAGCAGTGGCCCCACCGGGGCTCTTGGGGAGCAGTACTTC CASSGPTGALGEQYF TRBJ2-7 TRBV25-1 NA NA
TGCAGTGCTAGAGAAGGAGGGGGGAGCTCCTACAATGAGCAGTTCTTC CSAREGGGSSYNEQFF TRBJ2-1 TRBV20-1 NA many
TGCGCCAGCCAGGTCCGACGACAGGACTCCTACGAGCAGTACTTC CASQVRRQDSYEQYF TRBJ2-7 TRBV4-3 NA NA
TGTGCCAGCTCGAACGGTCCTAACTATGGCTACACCTTC CASSNGPNYGYTF TRBJ1-2 TRBV12-3/TRBV12-4 NA few
TGTGCCAGCAGTTTAAGGTACACTGAGCAGTTCTTC CASSLRYTEQFF TRBJ2-1 TRBV28 NA many
TGTGCCAGCAGCTTAGGCGCGGGAGACAATGAGCAGTTCTTC CASSLGAGDNEQFF TRBJ2-1 TRBV7-2 TRBD2 few
TGTGCCAGCAATTTAATAGCGGGAGCAGATACGCAGTATTTT CASNLIAGADTQYF TRBJ2-3 TRBV2 TRBD2 NA